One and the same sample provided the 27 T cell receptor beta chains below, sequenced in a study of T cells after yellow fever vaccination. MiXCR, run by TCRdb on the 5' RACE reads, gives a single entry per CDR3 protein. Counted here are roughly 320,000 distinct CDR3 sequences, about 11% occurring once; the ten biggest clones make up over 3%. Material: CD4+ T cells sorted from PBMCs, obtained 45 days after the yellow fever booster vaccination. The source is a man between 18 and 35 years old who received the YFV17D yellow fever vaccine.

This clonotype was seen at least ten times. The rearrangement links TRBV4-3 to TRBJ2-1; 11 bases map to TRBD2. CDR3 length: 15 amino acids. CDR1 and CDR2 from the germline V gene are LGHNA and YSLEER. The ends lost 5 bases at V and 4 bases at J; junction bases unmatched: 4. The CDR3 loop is CASSFTSGGYNEQFF. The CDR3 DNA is TGCGCCAGCAGCTTCACTAGCGGGGGTTACAATGAGCAGTTCTTC.

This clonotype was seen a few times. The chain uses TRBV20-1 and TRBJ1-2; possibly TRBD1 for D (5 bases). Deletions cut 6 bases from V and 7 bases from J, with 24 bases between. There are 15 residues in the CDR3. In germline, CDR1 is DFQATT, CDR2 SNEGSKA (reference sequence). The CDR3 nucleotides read TGCAGTGCCAGCATCCCAGCGGCAGGGCCTGGTGGCTACACCTTC. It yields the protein CSASIPAAGPGGYTF.

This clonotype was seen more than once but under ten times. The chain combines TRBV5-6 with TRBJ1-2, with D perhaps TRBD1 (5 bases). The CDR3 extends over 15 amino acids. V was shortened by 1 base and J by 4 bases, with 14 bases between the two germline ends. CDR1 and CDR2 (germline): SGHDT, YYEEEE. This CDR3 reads CASSLRDRGSYGYTF. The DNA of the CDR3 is TGTGCCAGCAGCTTGCGGGACCGGGGGAGCTATGGCTACACCTTC. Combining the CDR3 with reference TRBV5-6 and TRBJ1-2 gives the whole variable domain DAGVTQSPTHLIKTRGQQVTLRCSPKSGHDTVSWYQQALGQGPQFIFQYYEEEERQRGNFPDRFSGHQFPNYSSELNVNALLLGDSALYLCASSLRDRGSYGYTFGSGTRLTVV.

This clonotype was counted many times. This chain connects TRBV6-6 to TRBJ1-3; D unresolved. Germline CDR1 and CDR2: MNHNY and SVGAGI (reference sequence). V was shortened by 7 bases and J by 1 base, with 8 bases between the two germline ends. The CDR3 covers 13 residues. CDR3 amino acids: CASIQQSGNTIYF. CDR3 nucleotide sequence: TGTGCCAGCATCCAACAATCTGGAAACACCATATATTTT.

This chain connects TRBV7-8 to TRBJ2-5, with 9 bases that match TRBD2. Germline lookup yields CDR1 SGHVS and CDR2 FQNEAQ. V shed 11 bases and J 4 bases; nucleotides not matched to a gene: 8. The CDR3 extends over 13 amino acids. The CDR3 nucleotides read TGTGCCTCCTGTCTAGCGGGGCCAGAGACCCAGTACTTC. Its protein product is CASCLAGPETQYF.

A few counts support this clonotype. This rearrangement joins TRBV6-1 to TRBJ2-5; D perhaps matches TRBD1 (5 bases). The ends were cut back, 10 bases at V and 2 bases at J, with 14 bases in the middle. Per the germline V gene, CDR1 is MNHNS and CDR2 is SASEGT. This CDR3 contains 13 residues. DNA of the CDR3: TGTGCCACGGCCTGGACATCGCAAGAGACCCAGTACTTC. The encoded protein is CATAWTSQETQYF.

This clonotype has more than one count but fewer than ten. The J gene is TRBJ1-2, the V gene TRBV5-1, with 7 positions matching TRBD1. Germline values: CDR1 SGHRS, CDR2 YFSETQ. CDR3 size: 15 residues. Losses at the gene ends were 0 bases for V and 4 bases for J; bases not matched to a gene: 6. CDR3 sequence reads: CASSLGQGDGYGYTF. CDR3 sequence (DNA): TGCGCCAGCAGCTTGGGACAGGGAGACGGCTATGGCTACACCTTC.

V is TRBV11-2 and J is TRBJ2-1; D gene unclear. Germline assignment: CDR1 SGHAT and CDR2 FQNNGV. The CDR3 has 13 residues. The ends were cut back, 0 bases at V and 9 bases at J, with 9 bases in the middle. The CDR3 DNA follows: TGTGCCAGCAGCTTAGATCTCCCGACTGAGCAGTTCTTC. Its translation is CASSLDLPTEQFF.

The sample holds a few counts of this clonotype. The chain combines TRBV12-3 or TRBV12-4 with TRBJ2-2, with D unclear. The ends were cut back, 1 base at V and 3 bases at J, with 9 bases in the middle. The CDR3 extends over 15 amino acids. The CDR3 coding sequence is TGTGCCAGCAGTTTAGAGGACCGGTACACCGGGGAGCTGTTTTTT. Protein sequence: CASSLEDRYTGELFF.

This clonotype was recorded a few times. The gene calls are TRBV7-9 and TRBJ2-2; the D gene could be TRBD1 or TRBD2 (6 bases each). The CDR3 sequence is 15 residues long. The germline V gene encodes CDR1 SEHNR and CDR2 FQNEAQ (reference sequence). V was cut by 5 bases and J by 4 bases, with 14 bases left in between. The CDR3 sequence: CASSPGRGGTGELFF. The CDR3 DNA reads TGTGCCAGCAGCCCGGGCAGGGGAGGCACCGGGGAGCTGTTTTTT.

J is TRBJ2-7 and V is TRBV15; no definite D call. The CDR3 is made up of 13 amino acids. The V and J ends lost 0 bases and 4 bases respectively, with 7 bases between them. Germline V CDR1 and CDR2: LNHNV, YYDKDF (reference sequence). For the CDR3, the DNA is TGTGCCACCAGCAGAGATCTAACATACGAGCAGTACTTC. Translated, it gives CATSRDLTYEQYF.

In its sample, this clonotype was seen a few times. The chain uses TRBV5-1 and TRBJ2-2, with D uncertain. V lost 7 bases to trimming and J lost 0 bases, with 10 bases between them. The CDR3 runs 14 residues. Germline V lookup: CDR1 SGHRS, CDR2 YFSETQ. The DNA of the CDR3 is TGCGCCAGCGAAGACGGTTCGAACACCGGGGAGCTGTTTTTT. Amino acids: CASEDGSNTGELFF.

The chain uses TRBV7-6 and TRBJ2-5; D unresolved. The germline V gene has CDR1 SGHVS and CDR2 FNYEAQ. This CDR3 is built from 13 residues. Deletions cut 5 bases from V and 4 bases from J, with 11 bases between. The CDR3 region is CASSLGQLETQYF. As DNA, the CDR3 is TGTGCCAGCAGCCTAGGGCAGCTAGAGACCCAGTACTTC.

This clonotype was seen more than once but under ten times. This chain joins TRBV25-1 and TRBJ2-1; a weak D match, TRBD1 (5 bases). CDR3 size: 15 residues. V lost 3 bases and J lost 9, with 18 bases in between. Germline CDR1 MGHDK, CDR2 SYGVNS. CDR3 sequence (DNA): TGTGCCAGCAGTGAGCTGGACACCCGAAGGGGTGAGCAGTTCTTC. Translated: CASSELDTRRGEQFF. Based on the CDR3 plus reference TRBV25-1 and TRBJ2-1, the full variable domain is EADIYQTPRYLVIGTGKKITLECSQTMGHDKMYWYQQDPGMELHLIHYSYGVNSTEKGDLSSESTVSRIRTEHFPLTLESARPSHTSQYLCASSELDTRRGEQFFGPGTRLTVL.

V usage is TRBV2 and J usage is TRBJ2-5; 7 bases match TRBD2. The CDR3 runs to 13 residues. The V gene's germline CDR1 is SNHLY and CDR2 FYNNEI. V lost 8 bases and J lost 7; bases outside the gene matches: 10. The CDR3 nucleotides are TGTGCCAGCGCGGGAGAAACTACCGGGACCCAGTACTTC. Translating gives CASAGETTGTQYF.

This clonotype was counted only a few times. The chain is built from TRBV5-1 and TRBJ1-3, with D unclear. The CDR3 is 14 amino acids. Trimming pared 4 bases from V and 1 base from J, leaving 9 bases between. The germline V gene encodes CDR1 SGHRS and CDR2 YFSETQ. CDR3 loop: CASSPTESGNTIYF. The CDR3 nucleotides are TGCGCCAGCAGCCCTACAGAGTCTGGAAACACCATATATTTT.

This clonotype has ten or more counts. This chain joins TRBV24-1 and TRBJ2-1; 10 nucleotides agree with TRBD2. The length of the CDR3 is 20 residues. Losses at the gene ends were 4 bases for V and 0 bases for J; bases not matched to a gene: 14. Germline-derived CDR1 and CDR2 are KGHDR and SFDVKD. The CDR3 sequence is CATSDTSASGGLSSYNEQFF. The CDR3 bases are TGTGCCACCAGTGACACATCCGCTAGCGGGGGCCTAAGCTCCTACAATGAGCAGTTCTTC.

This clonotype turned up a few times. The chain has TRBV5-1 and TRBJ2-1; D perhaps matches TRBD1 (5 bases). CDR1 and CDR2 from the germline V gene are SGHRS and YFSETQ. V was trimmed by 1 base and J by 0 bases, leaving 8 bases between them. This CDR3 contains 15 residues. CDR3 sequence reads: CASSLFDSSYNEQFF. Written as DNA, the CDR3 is TGCGCCAGCAGCTTGTTCGACAGCTCCTACAATGAGCAGTTCTTC.

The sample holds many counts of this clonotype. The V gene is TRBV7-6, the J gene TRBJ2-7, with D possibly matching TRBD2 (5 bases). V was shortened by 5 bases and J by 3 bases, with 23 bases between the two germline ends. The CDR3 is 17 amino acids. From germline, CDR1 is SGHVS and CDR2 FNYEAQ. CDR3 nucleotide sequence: TGTGCCAGCAGCCCTAGTCCCCCGGACTCTCTCCTCTACGAGCAGTACGTC. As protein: CASSPSPPDSLLYEQYV.

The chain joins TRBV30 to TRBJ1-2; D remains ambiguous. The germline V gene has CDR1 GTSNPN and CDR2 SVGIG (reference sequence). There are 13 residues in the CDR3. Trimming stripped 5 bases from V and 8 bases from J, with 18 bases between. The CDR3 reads CAWDGGVGKGYTF. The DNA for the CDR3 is TGTGCCTGGGACGGAGGTGTCGGTAAGGGCTACACCTTC.

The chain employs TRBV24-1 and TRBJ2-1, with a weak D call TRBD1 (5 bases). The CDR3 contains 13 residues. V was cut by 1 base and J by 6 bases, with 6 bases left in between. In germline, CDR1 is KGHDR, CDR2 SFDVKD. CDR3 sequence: CATSDFDSNEQFF. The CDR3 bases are TGTGCCACCAGTGATTTCGACAGCAATGAGCAGTTCTTC.

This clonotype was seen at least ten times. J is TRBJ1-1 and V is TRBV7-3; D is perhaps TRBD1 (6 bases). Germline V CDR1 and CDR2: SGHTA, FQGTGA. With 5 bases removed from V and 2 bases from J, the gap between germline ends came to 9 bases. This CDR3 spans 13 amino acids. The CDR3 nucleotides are TGTGCCAGCAGCACACAGGGAAACACTGAAGCTTTCTTT. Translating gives CASSTQGNTEAFF.

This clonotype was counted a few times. The CDR3 region has the DNA TGCGCCAGCAGCTTGGGACTAGCCTACGAAAATGAGCAGTTCTTC. Protein: CASSLGLAYENEQFF. The chain carries TRBV5-1 and TRBJ2-1; 7 positions agree with TRBD2. Germline CDR1 is SGHRS and CDR2 is YFSETQ. With V trimmed by 0 bases and J by 7 bases, 7 bases remained unmatched. The CDR3 spans 15 residues.

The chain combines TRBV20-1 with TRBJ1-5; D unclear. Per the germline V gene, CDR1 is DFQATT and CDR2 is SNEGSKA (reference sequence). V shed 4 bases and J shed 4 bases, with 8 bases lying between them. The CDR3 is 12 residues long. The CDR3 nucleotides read TGCAGTGCTACTCGTGCTAATCAGCCCCAGCATTTT. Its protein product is CSATRANQPQHF.

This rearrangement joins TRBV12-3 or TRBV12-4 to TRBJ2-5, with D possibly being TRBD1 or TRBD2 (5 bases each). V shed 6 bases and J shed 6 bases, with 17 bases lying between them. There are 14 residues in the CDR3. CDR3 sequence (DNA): TGTGCCAGCAGCCGCTCCGGGGACGGAAAGACCCAGTACTTC. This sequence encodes CASSRSGDGKTQYF.

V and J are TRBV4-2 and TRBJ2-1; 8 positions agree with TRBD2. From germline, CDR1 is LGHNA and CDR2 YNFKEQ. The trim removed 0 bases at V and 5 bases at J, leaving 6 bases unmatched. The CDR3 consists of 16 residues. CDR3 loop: CASSQDLAGGNNEQFF. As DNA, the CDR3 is TGTGCCAGCAGCCAAGATCTGGCGGGGGGAAACAATGAGCAGTTCTTC.

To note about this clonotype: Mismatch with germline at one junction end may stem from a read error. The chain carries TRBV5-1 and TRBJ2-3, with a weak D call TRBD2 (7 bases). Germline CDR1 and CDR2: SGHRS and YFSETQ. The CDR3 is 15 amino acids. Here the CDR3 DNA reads TGCGACAGCAGCCAAGGGGGGGGCTCCACAGATACGCAGTATTTT. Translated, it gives CDSSQGGGSTDTQYF.